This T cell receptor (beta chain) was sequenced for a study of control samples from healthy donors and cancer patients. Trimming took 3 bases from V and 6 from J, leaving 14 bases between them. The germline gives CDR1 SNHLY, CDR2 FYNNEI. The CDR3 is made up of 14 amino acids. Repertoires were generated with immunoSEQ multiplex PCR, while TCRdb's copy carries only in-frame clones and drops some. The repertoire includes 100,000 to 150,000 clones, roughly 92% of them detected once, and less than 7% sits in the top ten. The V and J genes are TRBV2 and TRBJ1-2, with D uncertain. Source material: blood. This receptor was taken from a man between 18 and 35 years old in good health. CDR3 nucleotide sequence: TGTGCCAGCAGTGATAAGGGTGAGGGCGATGGCTACACCTTC. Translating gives CASSDKGEGDGYTF.